The 27 T cell receptor beta chains below all came from one sample that was sequenced in a study of cytomegalovirus exposure and HLA in healthy donors. PCR used 60 Vbeta primers and 13 Jbeta primers. TCRdb's copy holds only in-frame clones and misses some; the assay was immunoSEQ multiplex PCR. The sample lists 150,000 or so clones, roughly 66% occurring once. Sequencing was performed on PBMCs. The receptors were gathered from a woman under 30 in good health and CMV-seronegative.

The chain couples TRBV5-1 to TRBJ1-2, with TRBD1 identical over 7 bases. Germline V gene lookup returns CDR1 SGHRS and CDR2 YFSETQ. The ends lost 0 bases at V and 5 bases at J; junction bases unmatched: 7. The CDR3 extends over 15 amino acids. The CDR3 region is CASSLGDRAVYGYTF. CDR3 in DNA: TGCGCCAGCAGCTTGGGAGACAGGGCTGTTTATGGCTACACCTTC. The variable domain in full, with the rest retrieved from reference TRBV5-1 and TRBJ1-2, is KAGVTQTPRYLIKTRGQQVTLSCSPISGHRSVSWYQQTPGQGLQFLFEYFSETQRNKGNFPGRFSGRQFSNSRSEMNVSTLELGDSALYLCASSLGDRAVYGYTFGSGTRLTVV.

The chain uses TRBV5-5 and TRBJ1-3; no reliable D call. CDR3 length: 14 residues. Germline CDR1 reads SGHKS; CDR2 reads YYEKEE (reference sequence). Deletions cut 0 bases from V and 2 bases from J, with 6 bases between. The CDR3 DNA is TGTGCCAGCAGCTTGGACAGCACTGGAAACACCATATATTTT. It yields the protein CASSLDSTGNTIYF. The full variable domain, completed using reference TRBV5-5 and TRBJ1-3, is DAGVTQSPTHLIKTRGQQVTLRCSPISGHKSVSWYQQVLGQGPQFIFQYYEKEERGRGNFPDRFSARQFPNYSSELNVNALLLGDSALYLCASSLDSTGNTIYFGEGSWLTVV.

This clone was observed a few times. The chain joins TRBV6-5 to TRBJ2-3; 11 positions agree with TRBD1. The CDR3 totals 14 residues. Losses at the gene ends were 6 bases for V and 3 bases for J; bases not matched to a gene: 2. CDR1 is MNHEY, CDR2 SVGAGI, per germline. Here the CDR3 DNA reads TGTGCCAGCAGCGGACAGGGGGCTACAGATACGCAGTATTTT. Translation: CASSGQGATDTQYF.

The chain employs TRBV6-1 and TRBJ2-7; 8 bases are a match to TRBD2. From germline, CDR1 is MNHNS and CDR2 SASEGT. J lost 12 bases, V lost 2 bases, and 6 bases had no gene match. The CDR3 sequence is 12 residues long. The CDR3 reads CASSESGGRWYF. The CDR3 DNA reads as TGTGCCAGCAGTGAATCGGGGGGGCGGTGGTACTTC.

The chain employs TRBV20-1 and TRBJ2-1; D not certain. Germline values: CDR1 DFQATT, CDR2 SNEGSKA (reference sequence). V dropped 1 base and J dropped 7 bases, with 5 bases sitting between them. CDR3 length: 11 residues. This CDR3 reads CSARVRNEQFF. The CDR3 DNA reads as TGCAGTGCTAGAGTCCGGAATGAGCAGTTCTTC.

V and J are TRBV5-4 and TRBJ1-1, with 9 bases matching TRBD1. The V segment lost 4 bases and the J segment 6 bases; nucleotides outside the gene matches: 13. This CDR3 region has 16 residues. CDR1 is SGHNT and CDR2 is YYREEE in the germline V gene (reference sequence). Here the CDR3 reads CASSPDFSGTGSEAFF. CDR3 nucleotide sequence: TGTGCCAGCAGCCCCGATTTTTCCGGGACAGGGTCTGAAGCTTTCTTT.

The chain employs TRBV14 and TRBJ1-1; D is unresolved. The length of the CDR3 is 13 residues. The V gene's germline CDR1 is SGHDN and CDR2 FVKESK. V was clipped by 1 base and J by 1 base, with 4 bases between them. The CDR3: CASSQVRNTEAFF. The CDR3 DNA follows: TGTGCCAGCAGCCAAGTCCGGAACACTGAAGCTTTCTTT.

The count of this clone is one. The chain is built from TRBV4-2 and TRBJ1-3, with TRBD1 as a possible D gene (6 bases). V was pared by 1 base and J by 3 bases, with 13 bases between. The germline V gene has CDR1 LGHNA and CDR2 YNFKEQ. The CDR3 spans 16 residues. CDR3 residues: CASSQVLQGRGNTIYF. CDR3 DNA sequence: TGTGCCAGCAGCCAAGTTTTACAGGGACGTGGAAACACCATATATTTT.

The gene calls are TRBV4-2 and TRBJ2-3, with 8 bases aligning to TRBD2. V trimming: 0 bases; J trimming: 7 bases; junction bases outside the gene matches: 9. This CDR3 spans 16 amino acids. The germline gives CDR1 LGHNA, CDR2 YNFKEQ. This CDR3 is CASSQEPRGGPNTQYF. CDR3 nucleotides: TGTGCCAGCAGCCAAGAACCCCGGGGGGGCCCGAATACGCAGTATTTT.

The genes are TRBV2 and TRBJ1-2, with D possibly being TRBD1 (6 bases). Germline CDR1 and CDR2: SNHLY and FYNNEI. V gave up 5 bases and J gave up 1 base, with 23 bases separating them. The CDR3 is made up of 18 amino acids. CDR3 nucleotides: TGTGCCAGCAGTCTCCGACAGGTGGCGATAGATATTAACTATGGCTACACCTTC. This sequence encodes CASSLRQVAIDINYGYTF.

This clone was seen a handful of times. The chain links TRBV7-2 to TRBJ2-2, with TRBD1 matching 8 bases. The V and J ends lost 4 bases and 4 bases, in that order; junction bases with no gene match: 14. Germline CDR1 is SGHTA and CDR2 is FQGNSA. The CDR3 length is 18 residues. The CDR3 DNA follows: TGTGCCAGCAGCTCCGGCCCAGGGGGACAGGCTTCCACCGGGGAGCTGTTTTTT. It specifies CASSSGPGGQASTGELFF.

The chain has TRBV7-2 and TRBJ2-1; 8 nucleotides align to TRBD1. Germline assignment: CDR1 SGHTA and CDR2 FQGNSA. V lost 1 base, J lost 7 bases, and 9 bases stayed unmatched. The CDR3 has 16 amino acids. The CDR3 sequence: CASSLVRDRYENEQFF. The CDR3 DNA is TGTGCCAGCAGCTTAGTGAGGGACAGGTATGAAAATGAGCAGTTCTTC.

This rearrangement joins TRBV2 to TRBJ2-1; a possible D gene is TRBD2 (6 bases). V lost 6 bases to trimming and J lost 6 bases, with 12 bases between them. The germline V gene has CDR1 SNHLY and CDR2 FYNNEI. This CDR3 is 13 amino acids long. The CDR3 nucleotides read TGTGCCAGCAGCGGCGGGACGGCCAATGAGCAGTTCTTC. This codes for CASSGGTANEQFF.

The rearrangement links TRBV5-6 to TRBJ2-7; unclear D gene. The V end was cut by 0 bases, the J end by 7 bases, with 5 bases between. CDR3 length: 11 amino acids. Germline-derived CDR1 and CDR2 are SGHDT and YYEEEE. The CDR3 region is CASSLGAEQYF. Written as DNA, the CDR3 is TGTGCCAGCAGCTTGGGAGCAGAGCAGTACTTC.

The chain uses TRBV19 and TRBJ1-1; D may be TRBD1 (5 bases). Trimming took off 4 bases at V and 5 bases at J, with 14 bases between the two ends. The CDR3 length is 14 residues. The germline V gene encodes CDR1 LNHDA and CDR2 SQIVND (reference sequence). CDR3 sequence reads: CASSNWARETEAFF. CDR3 sequence (DNA): TGTGCCAGTAGTAACTGGGCCAGGGAAACTGAAGCTTTCTTT.

This clone was counted between two and nine times. This chain uses TRBV4-2 with TRBJ2-6; 9 bases agree with TRBD2. CDR1 and CDR2 from the germline V gene are LGHNA and YNFKEQ. The ends lost 4 bases at V and 2 bases at J; junction bases unmatched: 9. The CDR3 has 18 amino acids. Here the CDR3 reads CASSPSGGGATGANVLTF. The CDR3, as DNA: TGTGCCAGCAGCCCGTCGGGCGGGGGGGCGACTGGGGCCAACGTCCTGACTTTC.

This chain uses TRBV6-5 with TRBJ2-2, with 7 bases aligning to TRBD1. The junction had 7 bases not matched to a gene; V was cut back by 5 bases and J by 7 bases. Germline CDR1 is MNHEY and CDR2 is SVGAGI. This CDR3 is 14 amino acids long. The CDR3 loop reads CASSPLTGDGELFF. The CDR3, as DNA: TGTGCCAGCAGTCCGTTAACAGGGGACGGGGAGCTGTTTTTT.

The genes are TRBV5-1 and TRBJ2-1; TRBD1 agrees at 12 bases. This CDR3 has 15 residues. V lost 2 bases to trimming and J lost 8 bases; unmatched junction nucleotides: 5. CDR1 and CDR2 from the germline V gene are SGHRS and YFSETQ. This CDR3 is CASSLGTGGADEQFF. In nucleotides, the CDR3 is TGCGCCAGCAGCTTAGGGACAGGGGGCGCGGATGAGCAGTTCTTC.

V is TRBV2 and J is TRBJ2-5, with 8 bases that match TRBD1. V trimming: 4 bases; J trimming: 5 bases; junction bases outside the gene matches: 9. The CDR3 loop spans 15 amino acids. Germline CDR1 reads SNHLY; CDR2 reads FYNNEI. CDR3 coding DNA: TGTGCCAGCAGTGCGCAGGGGGCGCCGGGGGAGACCCAGTACTTC. Its protein product is CASSAQGAPGETQYF.

This chain connects TRBV7-3 to TRBJ2-5; D is ambiguous. Trimming cost V 2 bases and J 2 bases, with 6 bases left between them. Germline CDR1 reads SGHTA; CDR2 reads FQGTGA. This CDR3 has 13 residues. The DNA for the CDR3 is TGTGCCAGCAGCTTACAAGCTCAAGAGACCCAGTACTTC. Encoded protein: CASSLQAQETQYF. The complete variable domain, with remaining parts taken from reference TRBV7-3 and TRBJ2-5, reads GAGVSQTPSNKVTEKGKYVELRCDPISGHTALYWYRQSLGQGPEFLIYFQGTGAADDSGLPNDRFFAVRPEGSVSTLKIQRTERGDSAVYLCASSLQAQETQYFGPGTRLLVL.

This clone was seen only a few times. At one of its ends the junction is not consistent with the germline gene, which may arise from a read error. The V call is TRBV27, the J call TRBJ2-3; tentatively, D is TRBD2 (5 bases). CDR1 and CDR2 (germline): MNHEY, SMNVEV (reference sequence). The CDR3 has 15 residues. This CDR3 is CAGSPEAASTDTQYF. The CDR3 bases are TGTGCCGGCAGTCCAGAAGCGGCTAGCACAGATACGCAGTATTTT.

Notes on this clone: No conserved phenylalanine or tryptophan ends this CDR3, so it is likely a read error. This chain joins TRBV7-2 and TRBJ2-4, with D perhaps matching TRBD1 (8 bases). CDR3 length equals 17 residues. V gave up 2 bases and J gave up 0 bases, with 14 bases separating them. The germline V gene has CDR1 SGHTA and CDR2 FQGNSA. The CDR3 DNA follows: TGTGCCAGCAGCTTAACAGGGGGGGGACTAGCCAAAAACATTCAGTACCTC. This codes for CASSLTGGGLAKNIQYL.

This chain joins TRBV9 and TRBJ2-1; 10 bases are shared with TRBD1. The V segment lost 6 bases and the J segment 5 bases; nucleotides outside the gene matches: 8. The germline V gene has CDR1 SGDLS and CDR2 YYNGEE. The CDR3 runs to 15 residues. The CDR3 loop reads CASNRETGGHNEQFF. The CDR3 coding sequence is TGTGCCAGCAATAGAGAGACAGGGGGCCACAATGAGCAGTTCTTC.

This sequence joins TRBV5-1 and TRBJ2-3, with TRBD1 identical over 9 bases. The V segment lost 4 bases and the J segment 2 bases; nucleotides outside the gene matches: 8. There are 16 residues in the CDR3. Germline CDR1 reads SGHRS; CDR2 reads YFSETQ. The CDR3 DNA is TGCGCCAGCAGCCTGGGACAGGGTAATCCCACAGATACGCAGTATTTT. It is translated as CASSLGQGNPTDTQYF.

This chain joins TRBV27 and TRBJ1-6; unclear D gene. This CDR3 comprises 18 residues. Trimming took off 3 bases at V and 3 bases at J, with 18 bases between the two ends. Germline-derived CDR1 and CDR2 are MNHEY and SMNVEV (reference sequence). CDR3 loop: CASSLVAQRFVYNSPLHF. In DNA form, the CDR3 reads TGTGCCAGCAGTTTGGTTGCACAGCGGTTTGTCTATAATTCACCCCTCCACTTT.

The V call is TRBV11-2, the J call TRBJ1-1; 7 nucleotides agree with TRBD1. V shed 6 bases and J 1 base; nucleotides not matched to a gene: 5. Germline V gives CDR1 SGHAT, CDR2 FQNNGV. The CDR3 is 14 residues long. CDR3 in amino acids: CASSRRQGNTEAFF. DNA of the CDR3: TGTGCCAGCAGTCGAAGACAGGGGAACACTGAAGCTTTCTTT.

This chain uses TRBV7-8 with TRBJ1-3; D is unresolved. The CDR3 extends over 14 amino acids. Germline lookup yields CDR1 SGHVS and CDR2 FQNEAQ. V was trimmed by 5 bases and J by 5 bases, leaving 13 bases between them. CDR3 loop: CASSPEGLRNTIYF. For the CDR3, the DNA is TGTGCCAGCAGCCCCGAGGGCCTTCGAAACACCATATATTTT.